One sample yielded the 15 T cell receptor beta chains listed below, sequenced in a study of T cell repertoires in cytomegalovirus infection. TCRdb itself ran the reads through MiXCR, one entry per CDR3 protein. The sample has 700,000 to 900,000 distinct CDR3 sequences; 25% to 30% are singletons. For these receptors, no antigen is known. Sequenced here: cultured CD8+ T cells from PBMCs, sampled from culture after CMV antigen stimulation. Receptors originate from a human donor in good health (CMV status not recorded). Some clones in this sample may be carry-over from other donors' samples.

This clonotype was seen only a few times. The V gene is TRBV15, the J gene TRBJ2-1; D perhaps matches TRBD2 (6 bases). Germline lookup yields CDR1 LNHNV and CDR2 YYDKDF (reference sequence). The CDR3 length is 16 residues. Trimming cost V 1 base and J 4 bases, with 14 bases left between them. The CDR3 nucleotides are TGTGCCACCAGCAGAGTGCCGGCAGGGACTTACAATGAGCAGTTCTTC. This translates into CATSRVPAGTYNEQFF.

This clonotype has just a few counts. The CDR3 is CASSLATRHWGDTEAFF. The CDR3 DNA sequence: TGTGCCAGCAGCTTAGCGACCCGACACTGGGGGGACACTGAAGCTTTCTTT. The rearrangement joins TRBV7-9 to TRBJ1-1, with D maybe TRBD1 (5 bases). Germline V lookup: CDR1 SEHNR, CDR2 FQNEAQ (reference sequence). The V end lost 0 bases, the J end lost 3 bases, and 17 bases lay between the germline ends. This CDR3 spans 17 amino acids.

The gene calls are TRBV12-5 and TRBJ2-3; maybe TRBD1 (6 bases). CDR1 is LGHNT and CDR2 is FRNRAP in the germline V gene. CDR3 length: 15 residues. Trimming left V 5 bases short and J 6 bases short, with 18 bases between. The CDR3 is CASGRRIQGSDTQYF. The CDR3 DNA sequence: TGTGCTAGTGGTCGTCGCATACAGGGATCCGATACGCAGTATTTT.

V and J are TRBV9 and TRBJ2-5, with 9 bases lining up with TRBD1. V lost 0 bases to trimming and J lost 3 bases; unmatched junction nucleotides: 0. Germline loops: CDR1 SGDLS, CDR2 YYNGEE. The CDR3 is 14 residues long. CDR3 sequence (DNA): TGTGCCAGCAGCGTAGGGACAGGGGAAGAGACCCAGTACTTC. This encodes CASSVGTGEETQYF.

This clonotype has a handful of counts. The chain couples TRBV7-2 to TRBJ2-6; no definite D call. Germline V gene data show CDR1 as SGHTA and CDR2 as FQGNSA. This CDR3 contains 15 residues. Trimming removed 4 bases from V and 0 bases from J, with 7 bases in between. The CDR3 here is CASSSVHSGANVLTF. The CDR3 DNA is TGTGCCAGCAGCTCCGTACACTCTGGGGCCAACGTCCTGACTTTC.

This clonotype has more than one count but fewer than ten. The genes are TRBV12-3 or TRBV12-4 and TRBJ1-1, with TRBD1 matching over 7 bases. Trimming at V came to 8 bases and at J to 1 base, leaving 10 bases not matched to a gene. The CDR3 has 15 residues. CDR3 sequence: CASALPGTANTEAFF. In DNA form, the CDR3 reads TGTGCCAGCGCCCTTCCAGGGACAGCGAACACTGAAGCTTTCTTT.

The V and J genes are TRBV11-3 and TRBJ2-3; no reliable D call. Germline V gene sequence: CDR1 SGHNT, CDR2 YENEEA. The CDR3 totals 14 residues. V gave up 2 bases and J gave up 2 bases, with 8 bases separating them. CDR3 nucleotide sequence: TGTGCCAGCAGCTTATGGGGAAACACAGATACGCAGTATTTT. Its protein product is CASSLWGNTDTQYF.

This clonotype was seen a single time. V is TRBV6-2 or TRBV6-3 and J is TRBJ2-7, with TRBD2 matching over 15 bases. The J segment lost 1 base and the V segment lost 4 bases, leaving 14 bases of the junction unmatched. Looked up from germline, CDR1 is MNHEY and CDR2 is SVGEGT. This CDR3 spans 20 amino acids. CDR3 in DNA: TGTGCCAGCAGTTTCAATACTGGGACTAGCGGGGGGAAGAGGTCCTACGAGCAGTACTTC. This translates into CASSFNTGTSGGKRSYEQYF.

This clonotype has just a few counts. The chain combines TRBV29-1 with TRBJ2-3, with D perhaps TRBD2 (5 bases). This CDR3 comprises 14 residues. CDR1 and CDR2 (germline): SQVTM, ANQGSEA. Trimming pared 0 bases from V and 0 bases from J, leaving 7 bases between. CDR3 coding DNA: TGCAGCGTTGAAGATCGGGGTAGCACAGATACGCAGTATTTT. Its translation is CSVEDRGSTDTQYF.

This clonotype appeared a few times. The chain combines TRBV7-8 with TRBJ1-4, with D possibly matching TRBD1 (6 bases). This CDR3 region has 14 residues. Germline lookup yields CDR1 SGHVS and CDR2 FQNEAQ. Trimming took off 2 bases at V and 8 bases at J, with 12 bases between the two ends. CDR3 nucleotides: TGTGCCAGCAGCTTACTGGCAGGGGAGGAAAAACTGTTTTTT. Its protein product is CASSLLAGEEKLFF.

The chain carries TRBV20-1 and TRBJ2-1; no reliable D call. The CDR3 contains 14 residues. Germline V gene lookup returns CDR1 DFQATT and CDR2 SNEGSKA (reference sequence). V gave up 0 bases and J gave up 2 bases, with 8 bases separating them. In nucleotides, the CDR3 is TGCAGTGCTAGAGATATTACAGCCTACAATGAGCAGTTCTTC. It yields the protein CSARDITAYNEQFF.

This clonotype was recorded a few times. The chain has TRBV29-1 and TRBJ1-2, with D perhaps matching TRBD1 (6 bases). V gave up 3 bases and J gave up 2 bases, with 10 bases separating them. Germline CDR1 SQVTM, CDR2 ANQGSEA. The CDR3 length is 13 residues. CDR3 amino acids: CSVDDRLNYGYTF. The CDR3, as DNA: TGCAGCGTTGATGACAGGCTGAACTATGGCTACACCTTC.

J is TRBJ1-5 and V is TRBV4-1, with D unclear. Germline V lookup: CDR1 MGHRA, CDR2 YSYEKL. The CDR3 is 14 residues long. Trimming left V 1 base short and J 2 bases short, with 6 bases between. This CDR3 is CASSQGDRNQPQHF. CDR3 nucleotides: TGCGCCAGCAGCCAAGGTGACCGCAATCAGCCCCAGCATTTT.

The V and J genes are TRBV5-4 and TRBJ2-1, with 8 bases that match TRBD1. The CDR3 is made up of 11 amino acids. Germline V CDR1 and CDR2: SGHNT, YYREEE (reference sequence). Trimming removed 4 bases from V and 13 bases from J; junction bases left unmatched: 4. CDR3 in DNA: TGTGCCAGCAGCCTCGGGACAGGTCAGTTCTTC. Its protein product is CASSLGTGQFF.

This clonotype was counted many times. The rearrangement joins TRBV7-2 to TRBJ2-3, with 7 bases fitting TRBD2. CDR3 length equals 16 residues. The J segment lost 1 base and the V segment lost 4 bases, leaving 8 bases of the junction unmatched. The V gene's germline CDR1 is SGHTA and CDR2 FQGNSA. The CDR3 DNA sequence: TGTGCCAGCAGCTCCCGGGGAGCGGGGCGCACAGATACGCAGTATTTT. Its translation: CASSSRGAGRTDTQYF.